The 16 T cell receptor beta chains listed next were all sequenced from one sample in a study of beta chain features in type 1 diabetes. Study observations and caveats: Shortening of TCRB CDR3s, moderate but significant, appeared in all four CD4+ subsets of Type 1 diabetes patients.

The authors reverse transcribed all of the isolated RNA, so sequencing captured expressed TCRB transcripts. Here immunoSEQ multiplex PCR was the method, and the copy in TCRdb shows in-frame clones only, minus some. This sample has hundreds of thousands of clones, with 13% found just once. These receptors are not linked to any known antigen. Source material: naive CD4+ T cells from blood. Receptors originate from a man younger than 30 with type 1 diabetes.

This clone was counted a few times. The rearrangement joins TRBV5-1 to TRBJ2-1; the match to TRBD2 covers 8 bases. Germline V CDR1 and CDR2: SGHRS, YFSETQ. V dropped 3 bases and J dropped 10; count of bases not matched to a gene: 21. CDR3 length: 18 residues. The CDR3 spells CASSSRVLAGSLGREQFF. The CDR3 DNA sequence: TGCGCCAGCAGCTCAAGGGTCCTAGCGGGCTCCCTTGGGCGGGAGCAGTTCTTC.

This clone was observed a few times. This CDR3 is also generated by other DNA sequences in the sample. The V and J genes are TRBV20-1 and TRBJ2-1; D is unclear. Trimming left V 3 bases short and J 0 bases short, with 0 bases between. The germline V gene has CDR1 DFQATT and CDR2 SNEGSKA (reference sequence). The CDR3 covers 11 residues. The CDR3 protein is CSASSYNEQFF. CDR3 in DNA: TGCAGTGCTAGCTCCTACAATGAGCAGTTCTTC.

Only a few counts were recorded for this clone. This chain joins TRBV6-5 and TRBJ2-7; D call uncertain. The CDR3 totals 14 residues. CDR1 and CDR2 (germline): MNHEY, SVGAGI. V lost 6 bases to trimming and J lost 3 bases, with 15 bases between them. The CDR3 sequence is CASSRFGQNYEQYF. The CDR3 nucleotides are TGTGCCAGCAGCCGCTTTGGGCAGAACTACGAGCAGTACTTC.

The gene calls are TRBV5-6 and TRBJ1-1; TRBD1 matches 8 bases. This CDR3 region has 14 residues. V shed 4 bases, J shed 6 bases, and the junction held 8 bases outside the gene matches. The V gene's germline CDR1 is SGHDT and CDR2 YYEEEE. This chain's CDR3 is CASSPGQGGAEAFF. In DNA, the CDR3 is TGTGCCAGCAGCCCCGGACAGGGTGGCGCTGAAGCTTTCTTT.

Concerning this clone itself: This same CDR3 is encoded by further DNA sequences in the sample. This chain joins TRBV2 and TRBJ2-1; TRBD2 agrees at 7 bases. Per germline, CDR1 SNHLY and CDR2 FYNNEI. J gave up 6 bases and V 6 bases, and 5 bases lay outside the gene matches. The CDR3 length is 13 residues. CDR3 nucleotides: TGTGCCAGCAGCGGGACGGGGGGCAATGAGCAGTTCTTC. Its translation: CASSGTGGNEQFF.

This clone was observed a handful of times. The chain is built from TRBV6-5 and TRBJ1-4, with 8 bases matching TRBD1. V lost 6 bases to trimming and J lost 7 bases; unmatched junction nucleotides: 4. The germline gives CDR1 MNHEY, CDR2 SVGAGI. The CDR3 totals 13 residues. The CDR3 spells CASSPGTGEKLFF. In DNA, the CDR3 is TGTGCCAGCAGCCCCGGGACAGGTGAAAAACTGTTTTTT.

The J gene is TRBJ1-2, the V gene TRBV6-5; no clear D gene. This CDR3 comprises 15 residues. The V gene's germline CDR1 is MNHEY and CDR2 SVGAGI. Trimming removed 5 bases from V and 4 bases from J, with 17 bases in between. The CDR3 is CASSPSLGRTYGYTF. The CDR3 DNA is TGTGCCAGCAGTCCCTCACTCGGACGGACCTATGGCTACACCTTC.

This clone was seen a handful of times. The rearrangement uses TRBV29-1 and TRBJ2-7; 7 nucleotides line up with TRBD1. This CDR3 spans 12 amino acids. Germline V CDR1 and CDR2: SQVTM, ANQGSEA. J lost 4 bases, V lost 4 bases, and 4 bases had no gene match. In DNA form, the CDR3 reads TGCAGCGTTGGGCAGGGGGTATACGAGCAGTACTTC. It yields the protein CSVGQGVYEQYF.

The genes are TRBV28 and TRBJ2-7; 12 nucleotides align to TRBD2. The CDR3 spans 16 residues. V shed 7 bases and J 7 bases; nucleotides not matched to a gene: 14. CDR1 and CDR2 from the germline V gene are MDHEN and SYDVKM. The CDR3 region has the DNA TGTGCCAGCATCCCCCGCCTAGCGGGGGGGTTCGAAGAGCAGTACTTC. It translates to CASIPRLAGGFEEQYF.

V and J are TRBV9 and TRBJ2-3; maybe TRBD1 (6 bases). The CDR3 is 15 amino acids. Germline loops: CDR1 SGDLS, CDR2 YYNGEE. Trimming left V 3 bases short and J 1 base short, with 12 bases between. For the CDR3, the DNA is TGTGCCAGCAGCGCTAGACCAGGGGGCACAGATACGCAGTATTTT. Amino acids: CASSARPGGTDTQYF.

The chain recombines TRBV27 with TRBJ2-5; 15 bases line up with TRBD2. With 5 bases clipped from V and 5 bases from J, the junction kept 6 bases outside the gene matches. Germline values: CDR1 MNHEY, CDR2 SMNVEV (reference sequence). The CDR3 has 16 amino acids. The CDR3 coding sequence is TGTGCCAGCAGTCTGGGACTAGCGGGGGGCGGGGAGACCCAGTACTTC. Amino acids: CASSLGLAGGGETQYF.

There are a few counts of this clone. The rearrangement uses TRBV12-5 and TRBJ1-1; no firm D call. The length of the CDR3 is 15 residues. Per germline, CDR1 LGHNT and CDR2 FRNRAP. Trimming left V 6 bases short and J 4 bases short, with 18 bases between. CDR3 loop: CASGPGNGEVTEAFF. The CDR3 nucleotides read TGTGCTAGTGGCCCCGGTAATGGGGAAGTCACTGAAGCTTTCTTT.

This clone has a handful of counts. The V and J genes are TRBV16 and TRBJ1-2; D is uncertain. V dropped 0 bases and J dropped 8 bases, with 4 bases sitting between them. CDR1 KGHSY and CDR2 FQNENV come from the germline V gene. There are 11 residues in the CDR3. The CDR3 reads CASSQSSGYTF. The CDR3 DNA reads TGTGCCAGCAGCCAATCGAGCGGCTACACCTTC.

The gene calls are TRBV7-2 and TRBJ2-1; 10 nucleotides match TRBD2. Germline CDR1 SGHTA, CDR2 FQGNSA. V shed 4 bases, J shed 9 bases, and the junction held 12 bases outside the gene matches. The CDR3 is made up of 16 amino acids. CDR3 bases: TGTGCCAGCAGCTCCGCTCAGCGGGGGGGCCGAACTGAGCAGTTCTTC. This sequence encodes CASSSAQRGGRTEQFF.

This clone turned up a few times. One junction end does not reproduce the germline sequence, and a read error may be involved. The gene calls are TRBV20-1 and TRBJ2-7; a weak D match, TRBD1 (6 bases). CDR1 and CDR2 from the germline V gene are DFQATT and SNEGSKA (reference sequence). This CDR3 region has 11 residues. CDR3 sequence (DNA): TGCAGTGCTAGACCCGGGACAAGGGATCGCTTC. Translation gives CSARPGTRDRF.

This sequence joins TRBV25-1 and TRBJ2-7; D unclear. There are 13 residues in the CDR3. The germline V gene encodes CDR1 MGHDK and CDR2 SYGVNS. The V and J ends lost 2 bases and 7 bases respectively, with 12 bases between them. For the CDR3, the DNA is TGTGCCAGCAGTGAAGCGGCGCGTGGAGAGCAGTACTTC. Its protein product is CASSEAARGEQYF.